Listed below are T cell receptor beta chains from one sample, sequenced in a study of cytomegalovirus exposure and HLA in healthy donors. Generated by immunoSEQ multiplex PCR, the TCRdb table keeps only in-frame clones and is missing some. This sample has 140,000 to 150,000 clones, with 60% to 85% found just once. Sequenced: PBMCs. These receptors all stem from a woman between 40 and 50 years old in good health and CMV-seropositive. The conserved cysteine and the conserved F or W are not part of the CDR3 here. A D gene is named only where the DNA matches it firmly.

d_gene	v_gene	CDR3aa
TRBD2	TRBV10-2	ASSRTSGGIGDTQY
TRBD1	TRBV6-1	ASSEGTQGAGEKLF
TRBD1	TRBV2	ASRTGGSDTQY
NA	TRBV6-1	ASISSGDYGYT
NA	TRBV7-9	SSRNSGQRPSGNTIY
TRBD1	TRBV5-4	ASSSTGANTEAF
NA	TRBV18	ASSPAEAELVTEAF
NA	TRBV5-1	ASSLGVAGSTDTQY
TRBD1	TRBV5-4	ASSGTGDWAKNIQY
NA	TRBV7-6	ASIHEGTIAQPQH
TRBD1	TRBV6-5	ASRGTGMAIGYT
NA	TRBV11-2	ASSWGELTYEQY
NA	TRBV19	ASSEGAGANVLT
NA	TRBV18	ASSPLAGAYAPQH